These 2 T cell receptor beta chains were sequenced from one sample in a study of metastatic and nonmetastatic thyroid tumors. Before thyroid surgery, none of the patients had received any treatment. TCRdb called clones again from the PCR reads with MiXCR. Of approximately 90,000 clones detected, roughly 8.6% appear once; the ten largest clones hold roughly 9%. What was sequenced was blood. Receptors originate from a female donor with papillary thyroid cancer or a benign thyroid nodule (not recorded which). Some clones in this sample may be carry-over from other donors' samples.

At least ten counts were recorded for this clone. The chain has TRBV6-1 and TRBJ2-7, with D perhaps TRBD2 (5 bases). Germline V CDR1 and CDR2: MNHNS, SASEGT. The CDR3 is made up of 12 amino acids. The ends were cut back, 8 bases at V and 4 bases at J, with 12 bases in the middle. CDR3 in DNA: TGTGCCAGCCGACGCGGGTTGTACGAGCAGTACTTC. This sequence encodes CASRRGLYEQYF.

This clone was recorded many times. The chain recombines TRBV2 with TRBJ2-3; TRBD2 agrees at 10 bases. CDR3 length equals 15 residues. V shed 6 bases and J 5 bases; nucleotides not matched to a gene: 8. Germline CDR1 reads SNHLY; CDR2 reads FYNNEI. CDR3 protein: CASRWRAGGEDTQYF. CDR3 sequence (DNA): TGTGCCAGCAGATGGCGAGCGGGGGGGGAAGATACGCAGTATTTT.